This TCR beta chain was recovered during a study of blood T cell repertoires in COVID-19. In the study overall: Sources were T cells, B-cell-depleted T cells, or PBMCs; the material itself was cDNA or gDNA.

Trimming at V came to 8 bases and at J to 3 bases, leaving 7 bases not matched to a gene. The CDR3 extends over 13 amino acids. Germline CDR1 is ENHRY and CDR2 is SYGVKD. In the study's own analysis: Amplification of reference gene primers provided the estimated nucleated cell counts. Libraries were prepared by immunoSEQ multiplex PCR; TCRdb keeps only in-frame clonotypes and omits some of them. That table furnishes V, J and clone size, whereas the DNA furnished D and trimming. Among around 250,000 clones listed, more than 75% were seen once. Two consecutive negative NP/OP PCR tests, clearance, or resolved symptoms defined Cohort 3 recovery.

The receptor was derived from a woman aged 50 to 60 who had recovered from COVID-19. Source material: PBMCs or T cells enriched from blood (not recorded which). V and J are TRBV10-3 and TRBJ2-7; 7 nucleotides match TRBD1. As DNA, the CDR3 is TGTGCCATCGGGCGACAGGGATACTACGAGCAGTACTTC. Translating it yields CAIGRQGYYEQYF.